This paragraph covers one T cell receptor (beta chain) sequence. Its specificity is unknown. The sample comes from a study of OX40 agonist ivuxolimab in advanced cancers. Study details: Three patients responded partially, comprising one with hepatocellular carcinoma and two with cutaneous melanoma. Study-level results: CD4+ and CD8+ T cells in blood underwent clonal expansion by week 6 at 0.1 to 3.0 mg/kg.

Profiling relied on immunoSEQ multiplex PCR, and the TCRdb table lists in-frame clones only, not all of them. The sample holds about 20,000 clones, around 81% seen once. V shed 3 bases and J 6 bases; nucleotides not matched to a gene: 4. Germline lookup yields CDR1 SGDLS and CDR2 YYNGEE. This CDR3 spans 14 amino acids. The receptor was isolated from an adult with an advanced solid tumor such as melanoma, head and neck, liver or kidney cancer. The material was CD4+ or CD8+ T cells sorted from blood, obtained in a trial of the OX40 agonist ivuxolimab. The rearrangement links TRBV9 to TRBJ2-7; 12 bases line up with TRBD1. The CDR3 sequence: CASSDGTGGSEQYF. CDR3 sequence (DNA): TGTGCCAGCAGCGACGGGACAGGGGGCTCCGAGCAGTACTTC.